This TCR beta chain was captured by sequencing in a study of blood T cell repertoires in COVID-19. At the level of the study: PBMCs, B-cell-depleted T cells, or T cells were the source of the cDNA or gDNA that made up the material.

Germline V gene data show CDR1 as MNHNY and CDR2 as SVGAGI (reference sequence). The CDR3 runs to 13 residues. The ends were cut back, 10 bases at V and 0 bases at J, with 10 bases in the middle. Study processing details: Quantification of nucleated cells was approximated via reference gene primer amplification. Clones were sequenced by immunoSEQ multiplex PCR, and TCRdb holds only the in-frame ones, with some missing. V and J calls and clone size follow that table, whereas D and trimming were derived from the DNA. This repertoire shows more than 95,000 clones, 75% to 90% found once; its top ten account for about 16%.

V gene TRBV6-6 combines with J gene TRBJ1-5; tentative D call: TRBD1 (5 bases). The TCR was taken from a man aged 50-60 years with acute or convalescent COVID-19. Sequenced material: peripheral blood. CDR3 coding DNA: TGTGCCACCGGGGGGAATAGCAATCAGCCCCAGCATTTT. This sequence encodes CATGGNSNQPQHF.